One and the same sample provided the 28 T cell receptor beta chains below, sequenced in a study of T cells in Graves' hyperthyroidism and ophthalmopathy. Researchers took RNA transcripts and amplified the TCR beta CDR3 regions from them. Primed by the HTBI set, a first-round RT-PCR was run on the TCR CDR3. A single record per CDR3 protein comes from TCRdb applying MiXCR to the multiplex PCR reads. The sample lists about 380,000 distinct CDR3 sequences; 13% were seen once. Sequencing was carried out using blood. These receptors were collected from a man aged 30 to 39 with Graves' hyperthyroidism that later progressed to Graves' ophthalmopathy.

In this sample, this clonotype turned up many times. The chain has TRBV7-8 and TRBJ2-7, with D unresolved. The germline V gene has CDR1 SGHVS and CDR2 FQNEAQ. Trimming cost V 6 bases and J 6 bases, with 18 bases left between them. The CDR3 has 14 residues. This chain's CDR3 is CASSDTLFLGEQYF. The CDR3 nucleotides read TGTGCCAGCAGTGATACTCTTTTTCTTGGCGAGCAGTACTTC.

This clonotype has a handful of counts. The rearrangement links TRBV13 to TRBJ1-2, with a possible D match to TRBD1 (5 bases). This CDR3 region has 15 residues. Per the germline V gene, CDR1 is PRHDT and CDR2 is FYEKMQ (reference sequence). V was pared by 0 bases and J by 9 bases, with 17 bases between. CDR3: CASSLGAGKRASYTF. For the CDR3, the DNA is TGTGCCAGCAGCTTAGGCGCAGGGAAAAGAGCTAGCTACACCTTC.

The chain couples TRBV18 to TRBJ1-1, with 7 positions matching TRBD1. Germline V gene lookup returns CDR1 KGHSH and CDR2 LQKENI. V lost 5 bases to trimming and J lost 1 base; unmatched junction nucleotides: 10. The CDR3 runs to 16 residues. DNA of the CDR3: TGTGCCAGCTCATCGGGACAGCGGAGAGGGAACACTGAAGCTTTCTTT. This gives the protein CASSSGQRRGNTEAFF.

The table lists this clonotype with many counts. The CDR3 sequence is CASTTVRYEQYF. The CDR3 DNA follows: TGTGCCAGCACCACGGTCCGTTACGAGCAGTACTTC. The chain has TRBV7-9 and TRBJ2-7; D gene uncertain. This CDR3 region has 12 residues. Germline V lookup: CDR1 SEHNR, CDR2 FQNEAQ (reference sequence). V lost 7 bases and J 4 bases, leaving 11 bases between the germline ends. The full variable domain, completed using reference TRBV7-9 and TRBJ2-7, is DTGVSQNPRHKITKRGQNVTFRCDPISEHNRLYWYRQTLGQGPEFLTYFQNEAQLEKSRLLSDRFSAERPKGSFSTLEIQRTEQGDSAMYLCASTTVRYEQYFGPGTRLTVT.

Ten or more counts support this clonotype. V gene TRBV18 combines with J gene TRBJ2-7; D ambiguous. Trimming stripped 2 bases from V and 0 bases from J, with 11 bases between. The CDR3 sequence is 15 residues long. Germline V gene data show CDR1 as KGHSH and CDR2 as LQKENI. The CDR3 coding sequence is TGTGCCAGCTCACCAAGCCAGGAAAGCTCCTACGAGCAGTACTTC. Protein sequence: CASSPSQESSYEQYF.

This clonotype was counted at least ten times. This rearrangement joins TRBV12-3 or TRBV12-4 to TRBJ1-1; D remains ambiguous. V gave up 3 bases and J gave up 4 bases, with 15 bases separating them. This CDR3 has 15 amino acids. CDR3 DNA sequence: TGTGCCAGCAGTTTTAGGCGGGGTATGGCCACTGAAGCTTTCTTT. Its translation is CASSFRRGMATEAFF.

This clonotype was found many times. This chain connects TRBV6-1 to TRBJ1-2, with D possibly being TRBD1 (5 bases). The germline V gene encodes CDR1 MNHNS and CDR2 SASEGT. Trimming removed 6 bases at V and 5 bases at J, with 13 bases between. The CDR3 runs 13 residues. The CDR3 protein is CASRTRQNYGYTF. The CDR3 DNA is TGTGCCAGCAGGACGAGACAGAATTATGGCTACACCTTC.

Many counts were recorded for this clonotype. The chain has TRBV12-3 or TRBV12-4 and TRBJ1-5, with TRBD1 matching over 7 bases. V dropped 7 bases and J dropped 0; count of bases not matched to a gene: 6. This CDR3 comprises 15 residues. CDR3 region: CASTSGTDSNQPQHF. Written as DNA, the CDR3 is TGTGCCAGCACTTCCGGGACAGATAGCAATCAGCCCCAGCATTTT.

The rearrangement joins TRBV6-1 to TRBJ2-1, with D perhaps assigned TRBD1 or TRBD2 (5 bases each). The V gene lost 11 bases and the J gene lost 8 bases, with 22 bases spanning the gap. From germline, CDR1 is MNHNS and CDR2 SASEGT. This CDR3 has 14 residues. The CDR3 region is CAGTYSSRGDEQFF. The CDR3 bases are TGTGCCGGCACCTACAGTTCGAGGGGCGATGAGCAGTTCTTC.

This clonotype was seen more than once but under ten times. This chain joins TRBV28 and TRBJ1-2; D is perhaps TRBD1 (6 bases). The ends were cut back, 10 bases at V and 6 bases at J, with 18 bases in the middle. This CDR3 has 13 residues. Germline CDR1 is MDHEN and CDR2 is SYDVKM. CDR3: CATIGGGWDGYTF. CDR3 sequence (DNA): TGTGCCACCATAGGGGGGGGGTGGGATGGCTACACCTTC.

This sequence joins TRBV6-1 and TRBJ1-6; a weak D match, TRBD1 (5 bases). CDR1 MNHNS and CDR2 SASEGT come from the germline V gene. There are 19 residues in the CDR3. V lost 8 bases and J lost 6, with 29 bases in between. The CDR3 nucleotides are TGTGCCAGCTCCCTCGGGGGGGGAAACTTTTATTTGAGTAATTCACCCCTCCACTTT. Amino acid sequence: CASSLGGGNFYLSNSPLHF.

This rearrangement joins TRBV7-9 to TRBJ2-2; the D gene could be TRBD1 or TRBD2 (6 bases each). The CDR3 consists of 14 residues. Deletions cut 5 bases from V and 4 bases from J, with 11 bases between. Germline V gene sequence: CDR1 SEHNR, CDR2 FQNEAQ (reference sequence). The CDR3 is CASSATGATGELFF. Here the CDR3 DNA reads TGTGCCAGCAGCGCCACGGGGGCCACCGGGGAGCTGTTTTTT.

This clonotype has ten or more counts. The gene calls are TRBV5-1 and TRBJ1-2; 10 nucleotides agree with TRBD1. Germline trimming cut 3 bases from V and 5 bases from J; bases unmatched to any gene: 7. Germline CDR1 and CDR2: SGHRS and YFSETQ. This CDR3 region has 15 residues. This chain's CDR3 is CASSSGGQGGYGYTF. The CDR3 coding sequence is TGCGCCAGCAGCTCGGGCGGACAGGGGGGATATGGCTACACCTTC.

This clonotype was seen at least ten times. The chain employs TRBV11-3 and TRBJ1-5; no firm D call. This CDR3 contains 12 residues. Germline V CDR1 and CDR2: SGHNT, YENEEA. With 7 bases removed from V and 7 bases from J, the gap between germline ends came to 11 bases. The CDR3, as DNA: TGTGCCAGCACCCCCCAAAGACAGCCCCAGCATTTT. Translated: CASTPQRQPQHF.

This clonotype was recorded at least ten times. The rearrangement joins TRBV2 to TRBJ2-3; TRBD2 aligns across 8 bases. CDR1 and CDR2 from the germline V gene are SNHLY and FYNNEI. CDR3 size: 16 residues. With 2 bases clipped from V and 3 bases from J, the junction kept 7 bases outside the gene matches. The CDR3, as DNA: TGTGCCAGCAGTGAACCGGGGGGGCTGATAACAGATACGCAGTATTTT. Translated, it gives CASSEPGGLITDTQYF. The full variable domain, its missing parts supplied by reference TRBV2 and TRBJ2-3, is EPEVTQTPSHQVTQMGQEVILRCVPISNHLYFYWYRQILGQKVEFLVSFYNNEISEKSEIFDDQFSVERPDGSNFTLKIRSTKLEDSAMYFCASSEPGGLITDTQYFGPGTRLTVL.

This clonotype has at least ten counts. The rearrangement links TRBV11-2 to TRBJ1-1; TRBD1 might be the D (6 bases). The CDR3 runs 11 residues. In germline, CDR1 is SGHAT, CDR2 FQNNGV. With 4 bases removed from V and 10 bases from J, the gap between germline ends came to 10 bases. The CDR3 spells CASSWRGLAFF. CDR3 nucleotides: TGTGCCAGCAGCTGGAGGGGGTTAGCTTTCTTT.

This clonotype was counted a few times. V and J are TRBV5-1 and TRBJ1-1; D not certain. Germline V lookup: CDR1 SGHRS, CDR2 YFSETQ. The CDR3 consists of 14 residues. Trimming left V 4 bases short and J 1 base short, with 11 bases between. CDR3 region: CASSRQAGNTEAFF. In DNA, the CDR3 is TGCGCCAGCAGCCGGCAAGCGGGGAACACTGAAGCTTTCTTT.

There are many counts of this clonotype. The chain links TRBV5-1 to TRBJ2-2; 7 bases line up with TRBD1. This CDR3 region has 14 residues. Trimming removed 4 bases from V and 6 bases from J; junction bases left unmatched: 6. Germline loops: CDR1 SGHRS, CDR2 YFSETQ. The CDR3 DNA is TGCGCCAGCAGCATTGGGACAGTCCCCGGGGAGCTGTTTTTT. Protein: CASSIGTVPGELFF.

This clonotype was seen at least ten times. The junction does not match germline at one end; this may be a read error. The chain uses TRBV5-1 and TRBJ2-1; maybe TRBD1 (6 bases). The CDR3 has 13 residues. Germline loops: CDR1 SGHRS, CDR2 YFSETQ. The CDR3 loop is CASSLEGGNEQFF. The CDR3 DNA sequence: TGTGCCAGCAGCCTCGAAGGGGGAAATGAGCAGTTCTTC.

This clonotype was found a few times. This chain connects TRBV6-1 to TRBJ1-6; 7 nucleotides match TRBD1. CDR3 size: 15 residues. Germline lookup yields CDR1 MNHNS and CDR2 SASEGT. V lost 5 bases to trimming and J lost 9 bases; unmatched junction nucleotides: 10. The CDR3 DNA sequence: TGTGCCAGCAGTCACACGGGGACAGTCAGTTCACCCCTCCACTTT. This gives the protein CASSHTGTVSSPLHF.

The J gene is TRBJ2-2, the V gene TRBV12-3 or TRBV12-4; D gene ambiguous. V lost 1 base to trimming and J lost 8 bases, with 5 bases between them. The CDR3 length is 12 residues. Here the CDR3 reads CASSLVLGELFF. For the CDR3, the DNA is TGTGCCAGCAGTTTAGTTTTGGGGGAGCTGTTTTTT.

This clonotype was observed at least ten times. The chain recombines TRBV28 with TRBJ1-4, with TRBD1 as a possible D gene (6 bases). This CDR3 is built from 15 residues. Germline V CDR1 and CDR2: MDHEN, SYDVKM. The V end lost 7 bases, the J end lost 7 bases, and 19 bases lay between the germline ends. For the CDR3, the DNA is TGTGCCAGCACCTTGGGGGGCGCCTTGGGTGAAAAACTGTTTTTT. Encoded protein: CASTLGGALGEKLFF.

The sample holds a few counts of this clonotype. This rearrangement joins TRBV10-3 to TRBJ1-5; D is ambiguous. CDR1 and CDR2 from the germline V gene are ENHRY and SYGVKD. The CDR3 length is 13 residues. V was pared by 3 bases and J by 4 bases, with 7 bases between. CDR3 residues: CAISEGWNQPQHF. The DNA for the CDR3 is TGTGCCATCAGTGAAGGGTGGAATCAGCCCCAGCATTTT.

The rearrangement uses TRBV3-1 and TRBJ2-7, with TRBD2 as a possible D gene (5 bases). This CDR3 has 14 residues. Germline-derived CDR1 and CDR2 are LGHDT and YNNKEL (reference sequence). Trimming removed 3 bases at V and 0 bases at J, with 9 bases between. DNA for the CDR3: TGTGCCAGCAGCCAGCGGGCGGCCTCCTACGAGCAGTACTTC. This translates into CASSQRAASYEQYF.

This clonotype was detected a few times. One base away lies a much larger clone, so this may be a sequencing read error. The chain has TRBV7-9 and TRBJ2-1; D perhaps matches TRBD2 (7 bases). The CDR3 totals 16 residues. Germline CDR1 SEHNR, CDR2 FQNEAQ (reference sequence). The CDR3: CASSEGGASINNDQFF. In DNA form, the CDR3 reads TGTGCCAGCAGCGAGGGGGGGGCTTCAATCAACAATGATCAGTTCTTC.

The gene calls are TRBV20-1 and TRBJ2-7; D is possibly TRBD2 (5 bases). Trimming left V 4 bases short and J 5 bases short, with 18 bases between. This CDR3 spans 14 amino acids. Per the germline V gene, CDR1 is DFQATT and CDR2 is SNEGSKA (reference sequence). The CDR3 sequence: CSAISRGSRDEQYF. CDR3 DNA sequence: TGCAGTGCTATTAGTAGAGGGAGCCGGGACGAGCAGTACTTC.

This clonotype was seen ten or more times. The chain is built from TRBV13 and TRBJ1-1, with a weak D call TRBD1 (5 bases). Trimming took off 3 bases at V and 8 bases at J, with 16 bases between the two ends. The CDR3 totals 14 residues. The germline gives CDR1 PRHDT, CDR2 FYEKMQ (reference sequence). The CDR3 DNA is TGTGCCAGCAGCTTCGGGGACGGACTTGAGGAAGCTTTCTTT. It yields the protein CASSFGDGLEEAFF.

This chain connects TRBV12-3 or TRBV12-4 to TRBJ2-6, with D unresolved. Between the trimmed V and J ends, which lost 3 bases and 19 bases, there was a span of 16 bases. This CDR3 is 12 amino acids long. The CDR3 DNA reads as TGTGCCAGCAGTTTGGACGTCCCCTCTTTAACTTTC. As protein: CASSLDVPSLTF.